The entry below gives a single T cell receptor (beta chain) sequence along with its context. Its antigen is unknown. The data were obtained in a study of T cells in localized non-small cell lung cancer. Study observations and caveats: Researchers found a median approximately 57 of the top 100 tumor clones in adjacent lung. With higher T cell density in blood came longer overall survival. Compared with tumor, uninvolved adjacent lung displayed greater T cell clonality, ranking highest overall.

Only in-frame clones appear in the TCRdb table, and some are missing; sequencing was by immunoSEQ multiplex PCR. The sample lists roughly 70,000 clones; roughly nine tenths were seen once. With 0 bases removed from V and 6 bases from J, the gap between germline ends came to 14 bases. Per germline, CDR1 GTSNPN and CDR2 SVGIG (reference sequence). CDR3 size: 14 residues. The origin of this receptor is a male donor older than 55 with stage III squamous cell lung carcinoma. Sequencing was performed on peripheral blood, taken before any cancer treatment. The chain is built from TRBV30 and TRBJ2-5; D perhaps matches TRBD2 (5 bases). In DNA form, the CDR3 reads TGTGCCTGGAGTGTACTAGGGTTAGTGAAGACCCAGTACTTC. Translating gives CAWSVLGLVKTQYF.